The clone carrying this TCR beta chain showed up just a few times. Its antigen is undetermined. This sample was taken from a study of cytomegalovirus exposure and HLA in healthy donors. Study results and caveats: In a later analysis, TCR association rates varied by HLA locus: DRB1 most, HLA-C fewest.

Germline CDR1 reads MNHNY; CDR2 reads SVGAGI (reference sequence). The ends were cut back, 10 bases at V and 4 bases at J, with 11 bases in the middle. The CDR3 has 13 residues. PCR involved 60 Vbeta and 13 Jbeta primers. Data came from immunoSEQ multiplex PCR; TCRdb stores just in-frame clones and leaves some out. The sample shows some 140,000 clones, about 83% of them seen only once. The chain recombines TRBV6-6 with TRBJ2-6; maybe TRBD1 (7 bases). The sequencing sample was made of PBMCs. The sequence derives from a woman in her forties in good health and CMV-seronegative. DNA for the CDR3: TGTGCCACCAGGGGGGCGGGGGCCAACGTCCTGACTTTC. Its protein product is CATRGAGANVLTF.